Shown below are 5 T cell receptor beta chains from a single sample sequenced in a study of blood T cell repertoires in COVID-19. Sequencing was performed with immunoSEQ multiplex PCR; in TCRdb, only in-frame clones are kept and a portion is missing. The table includes about 370,000 clones, 85% to 90% detected once. What was sequenced was PBMCs or T cells enriched from blood (not recorded which). The receptors come from a man aged 18 to 29 who had recovered from COVID-19.

V gene TRBV7-9 combines with J gene TRBJ2-3, with TRBD2 matching over 8 bases. The CDR3 loop spans 13 amino acids. V trimming: 8 bases; J trimming: 3 bases; junction bases outside the gene matches: 4. Germline V gene data show CDR1 as SEHNR and CDR2 as FQNEAQ (reference sequence). Here the CDR3 reads CASREGGTDTQYF. For the CDR3, the DNA is TGTGCCAGCCGGGAGGGGGGGACAGATACGCAGTATTTT.

V and J are TRBV6-6 and TRBJ2-7; 10 bases match TRBD2. The CDR3 runs to 16 residues. Germline CDR1 is MNHNY and CDR2 is SVGAGI (reference sequence). V lost 1 base and J lost 4; bases outside the gene matches: 7. The CDR3 bases are TGTGCCAGCAGTTACTTCCGGGATAGCGGGAGGTACGAGCAGTACTTC. Protein: CASSYFRDSGRYEQYF.

The rearrangement uses TRBV5-1 and TRBJ1-1; perhaps TRBD1 as D (5 bases). This CDR3 has 12 residues. Germline values: CDR1 SGHRS, CDR2 YFSETQ. Trimming pared 0 bases from V and 10 bases from J, leaving 10 bases between. Here the CDR3 reads CASSLEGLRAFF. The DNA of the CDR3 is TGCGCCAGCAGCTTGGAGGGACTTCGAGCTTTCTTT. The complete variable domain, with remaining parts taken from reference TRBV5-1 and TRBJ1-1, reads KAGVTQTPRYLIKTRGQQVTLSCSPISGHRSVSWYQQTPGQGLQFLFEYFSETQRNKGNFPGRFSGRQFSNSRSEMNVSTLELGDSALYLCASSLEGLRAFFGQGTRLTVV.

The chain links TRBV3-1 (or the pseudogene TRBV3-2) to TRBJ2-2, with TRBD2 as a possible D gene (6 bases). This CDR3 is 15 amino acids long. V lost 4 bases to trimming and J lost 3 bases, with 12 bases between them. The germline gives CDR1 LGHDT, CDR2 YNNKEL (reference sequence). The chain's CDR3 is CASSPSRDYTGELFF. The CDR3 region has the DNA TGTGCCAGCAGCCCCTCGCGGGACTACACCGGGGAGCTGTTTTTT.

The chain joins TRBV12-3 or TRBV12-4 to TRBJ1-1; D not certain. V was trimmed by 3 bases and J by 0 bases, leaving 5 bases between them. This CDR3 contains 13 residues. CDR3 sequence: CASSFTVNTEAFF. The CDR3 DNA sequence: TGTGCCAGCAGTTTTACGGTGAACACTGAAGCTTTCTTT.